This T cell receptor beta chain was captured by sequencing in a study of graft-versus-host responses after intestinal transplantation. Study information: Among the recipients, transplants were multivisceral, liver-intestinal, or isolated intestinal. For around 3 years after anti-thymocyte globulin induction, all recipients took tacrolimus and steroids.

With respect to this clone: Its antigen is not identified.

The assay was immunoSEQ multiplex PCR, and TCRdb's table has in-frame clones only and misses some. Of approximately 130,000 clones listed, approximately 94% are singletons. Germline V CDR1 and CDR2: SGHRS, YFSETQ. V dropped 4 bases and J dropped 10 bases, with 15 bases sitting between them. This CDR3 is 14 amino acids long. General study points: Some patients had graft-donor T cell macrochimerism. In their allografts, the ratios of graft-versus-host to host-versus-graft T cell clones were high. GvH clones surfaced in recipient marrow, some emerging earlier in ileum or blood.

The material sequenced was unstimulated CD4+ T cells sorted from spleen or lymph node cells, taken before intestinal transplant. This chain joins TRBV5-1 and TRBJ1-6; tentatively, D is TRBD1 (6 bases). The clonotype originates from a human donor who received an intestinal transplant. The CDR3 DNA sequence: TGCGCCAGCAGCCTGGGGCCGGGGGGCTCACCCCTCCACTTT. The encoded protein is CASSLGPGGSPLHF.